The 29 T cell receptor beta chains presented below share a single source sample, sequenced in a study of blood T cell repertoires in COVID-19. TCRdb keeps only in-frame clones here, not all; method: immunoSEQ multiplex PCR. This table has about 200,000 clones, approximately 83% appearing once. Input material: PBMCs or T cells enriched from blood (not recorded which). The source is a woman in her thirties or forties with acute COVID-19.

The chain combines TRBV5-6 with TRBJ2-5; 9 nucleotides match TRBD1. CDR1 and CDR2 from the germline V gene are SGHDT and YYEEEE. The CDR3 length is 15 residues. With 4 bases clipped from V and 5 bases from J, the junction kept 9 bases outside the gene matches. The CDR3: CASSPGTGRWETQYF. Written as DNA, the CDR3 is TGTGCCAGCAGCCCCGGGACAGGGAGGTGGGAGACCCAGTACTTC.

The V gene is TRBV21-1, the J gene TRBJ2-7; the D call TRBD2 from the table was never checked on the DNA. TRBV21-1 is assigned pseudogene status. CDR3 length equals 14 residues. CDR3 DNA: TGTGCCAGCATCCTAGCGGGGCCCTCCTACGAGCAGTACTTC. Residues: CASILAGPSYEQYF.

The chain couples TRBV2 to TRBJ1-5; D is unclear. The V end was cut by 6 bases, the J end by 4 bases, with 13 bases between. CDR1 is SNHLY and CDR2 is FYNNEI in the germline V gene. The CDR3 runs 14 residues. CDR3 nucleotides: TGTGCCAGCAGGGCTACAGCTTGGAATCAGCCCCAGCATTTT. Its translation is CASRATAWNQPQHF.

The chain links TRBV14 to TRBJ1-6; weak D call: TRBD1 (5 bases). This CDR3 is built from 15 residues. Per germline, CDR1 SGHDN and CDR2 FVKESK. The V gene lost 0 bases and the J gene lost 7 bases, with 10 bases spanning the gap. DNA of the CDR3: TGTGCCAGCAGCCAAGATTTCCAGGGAAATTCACCCCTCCACTTT. Translating gives CASSQDFQGNSPLHF.

The CDR3 DNA is TGTGCCAGCAGTTTATCTTCCGGCGGGGAGCTGTTTTTT. Its protein is CASSLSSGGELFF. The chain combines TRBV27 with TRBJ2-2, with no clear D. Trimming cost V 0 bases and J 7 bases, with 6 bases left between them. The germline gives CDR1 MNHEY, CDR2 SMNVEV (reference sequence). The CDR3 runs 13 residues.

The chain couples TRBV5-1 to TRBJ1-2; D uncertain. V shed 4 bases and J shed 4 bases, with 17 bases lying between them. The CDR3 spans 15 residues. The V gene's germline CDR1 is SGHRS and CDR2 YFSETQ. CDR3 loop: CASSPGDGIGYGYTF. The CDR3 bases are TGCGCCAGCAGCCCAGGAGACGGGATCGGCTATGGCTACACCTTC.

The chain has TRBV28 and TRBJ1-5; TRBD1 is a possible D gene (5 bases). This CDR3 has 15 residues. CDR1 and CDR2 from the germline V gene are MDHEN and SYDVKM. Trimming shortened V by 5 bases and J by 0 bases, and 11 bases separated the two germline ends. The CDR3 protein is CASSPWGVSNQPQHF. CDR3 DNA sequence: TGTGCCAGCAGTCCATGGGGCGTTAGCAATCAGCCCCAGCATTTT.

This clone was picked up one time. The chain links TRBV27 to TRBJ1-4, with D possibly being TRBD1 (5 bases). In germline, CDR1 is MNHEY, CDR2 SMNVEV (reference sequence). Between the trimmed V and J ends, which lost 1 base and 2 bases, there was a span of 14 bases. This CDR3 contains 17 residues. The CDR3 region has the DNA TGTGCCAGCAGTTTATGGGTTCCGGGGGGTACTAATGAAAAACTGTTTTTT. It codes for CASSLWVPGGTNEKLFF. Filled out from reference TRBV27 and TRBJ1-4, the complete variable domain reads EAQVTQNPRYLITVTGKKLTVTCSQNMNHEYMSWYRQDPGLGLRQIYYSMNVEVTDKGDVPEGYKVSRKEKRNFPLILESPSPNQTSLYFCASSLWVPGGTNEKLFFGSGTQLSVL.

The sample holds a few counts of this clone. The V gene is TRBV28, the J gene TRBJ2-3, with 8 nucleotides matching TRBD1. The germline V gene encodes CDR1 MDHEN and CDR2 SYDVKM. V trimming: 5 bases; J trimming: 2 bases; junction bases outside the gene matches: 6. This CDR3 region has 15 residues. CDR3 region: CASSMAGQVTDTQYF. In DNA form, the CDR3 reads TGTGCCAGCAGTATGGCGGGACAGGTCACAGATACGCAGTATTTT.

The chain recombines TRBV11-2 with TRBJ2-7; D might be TRBD2 (6 bases). The germline gives CDR1 SGHAT, CDR2 FQNNGV. V lost 5 bases and J lost 2, with 16 bases in between. The CDR3 has 15 residues. The CDR3 here is CASSPSGRGTYEQYF. The DNA for the CDR3 is TGTGCCAGCAGCCCGTCCGGGCGGGGAACCTACGAGCAGTACTTC.

The chain combines TRBV7-2 with TRBJ1-2, with 7 bases aligning to TRBD1. Germline CDR1 reads SGHTA; CDR2 reads FQGNSA. This CDR3 comprises 14 residues. The trim removed 5 bases at V and 4 bases at J, leaving 7 bases unmatched. CDR3 bases: TGTGCCAGCAGCACTCGACAGGGATCCTATGGCTACACCTTC. It yields the protein CASSTRQGSYGYTF.

The V and J genes are TRBV24-1 and TRBJ2-2; D perhaps matches TRBD2 (5 bases). Per the germline V gene, CDR1 is KGHDR and CDR2 is SFDVKD. This CDR3 region has 13 residues. Trimming took 9 bases from V and 4 from J, leaving 11 bases between them. Written as DNA, the CDR3 is TGTGCCACCGGTGGGCGGGTCACCGGGGAGCTGTTTTTT. Protein sequence: CATGGRVTGELFF.

V gene TRBV6-4 combines with J gene TRBJ2-3, with D tentatively TRBD2 (6 bases). Germline V gene lookup returns CDR1 MRHNA and CDR2 SNTAGT. Trimming stripped 0 bases from V and 3 bases from J, with 13 bases between. The CDR3 extends over 16 amino acids. The CDR3 DNA is TGTGCCAGCAGTGACTCGCCCGGGACTTCTACAGATACGCAGTATTTT. This gives the protein CASSDSPGTSTDTQYF.

The V gene is TRBV7-9, the J gene TRBJ1-1; D not certain. This CDR3 spans 12 amino acids. Germline CDR1 reads SEHNR; CDR2 reads FQNEAQ (reference sequence). V was clipped by 5 bases and J by 4 bases, with 8 bases between them. In nucleotides, the CDR3 is TGTGCCAGCAGCCTTATCAGCACTGAAGCTTTCTTT. As protein: CASSLISTEAFF. Full variable domain (remainder filled in from reference TRBV7-9 and TRBJ1-1): DTGVSQNPRHKITKRGQNVTFRCDPISEHNRLYWYRQTLGQGPEFLTYFQNEAQLEKSRLLSDRFSAERPKGSFSTLEIQRTEQGDSAMYLCASSLISTEAFFGQGTRLTVV.

This clone was seen once. V and J are TRBV23-1 and TRBJ1-5; D unresolved. TRBV23-1 is annotated as an ORF whose role is uncertain. CDR3 length: 14 residues. V was clipped by 10 bases and J by 4 bases, with 17 bases between them. Written as DNA, the CDR3 is TGCGCCAATCCCGACTTAGGCGGGAATCAGCCCCAGCATTTT. This sequence encodes CANPDLGGNQPQHF.

The V and J genes are TRBV28 and TRBJ2-1; the D is unclear. Germline CDR1 and CDR2: MDHEN and SYDVKM. The CDR3 spans 15 residues. The V end was cut by 3 bases, the J end by 0 bases, with 9 bases between. The CDR3 DNA reads TGTGCCAGCAGTTTTGAGGCAAGCTCCTACAATGAGCAGTTCTTC. Translated: CASSFEASSYNEQFF.

V usage is TRBV7-9 and J usage is TRBJ2-7; D remains unclear. The CDR3 totals 12 residues. CDR1 and CDR2 from the germline V gene are SEHNR and FQNEAQ (reference sequence). V lost 5 bases and J lost 4, with 9 bases in between. The CDR3 nucleotides are TGTGCCAGCAGCCAACAGAGTTACGAGCAGTACTTC. Translating it yields CASSQQSYEQYF.

This chain links TRBV5-4 with TRBJ1-2; perhaps TRBD1 as D (5 bases). CDR3 length: 15 amino acids. Germline V gives CDR1 SGHNT, CDR2 YYREEE (reference sequence). Trimming cost V 0 bases and J 2 bases, with 11 bases left between them. CDR3 nucleotides: TGTGCCAGCAGCTTGGTGGTTGGGGGGAACTATGGCTACACCTTC. Translation gives CASSLVVGGNYGYTF.

This chain uses TRBV19 with TRBJ1-6; D is uncertain. V lost 4 bases and J 8 bases, leaving 18 bases between the germline ends. This CDR3 spans 16 amino acids. CDR1 is LNHDA and CDR2 is SQIVND in the germline V gene (reference sequence). CDR3 in amino acids: CASSTPREGGDSPLHF. CDR3 DNA sequence: TGTGCCAGTAGTACCCCCCGGGAGGGAGGTGATTCACCCCTCCACTTT.

The V and J genes are TRBV11-2 and TRBJ2-2; 16 bases align to TRBD2. The CDR3 is 19 residues long. Germline V gene data show CDR1 as SGHAT and CDR2 as FQNNGV. The V gene end was trimmed by 6 bases and the J gene end by 4 bases; junction bases not matched to a gene: 11. The CDR3 protein is CASRSGGLAGGPSTGELFF. The CDR3 DNA reads TGTGCCAGCAGAAGCGGGGGACTAGCGGGAGGGCCAAGCACCGGGGAGCTGTTTTTT.

V and J are TRBV9 and TRBJ2-1; 13 bases match TRBD2. The CDR3 length is 18 residues. CDR1 is SGDLS and CDR2 is YYNGEE in the germline V gene. V trimming: 3 bases; J trimming: 5 bases; junction bases outside the gene matches: 11. The CDR3 reads CASSAETSGRPRDNEQFF. The CDR3 DNA follows: TGTGCCAGCAGCGCAGAGACTAGCGGGAGGCCAAGGGACAATGAGCAGTTCTTC.

This clone was detected once. The gene calls are TRBV7-9 and TRBJ2-5; D is perhaps TRBD2 (5 bases). V was clipped by 5 bases and J by 5 bases, with 12 bases between them. CDR3 length: 13 residues. Germline-derived CDR1 and CDR2 are SEHNR and FQNEAQ (reference sequence). The CDR3 DNA follows: TGTGCCAGCAGCCCAAGGACTGTCGAGACCCAGTACTTC. Protein: CASSPRTVETQYF.

The chain employs TRBV6-5 and TRBJ1-1, with TRBD1 identical over 9 bases. Germline V gene sequence: CDR1 MNHEY, CDR2 SVGAGI. This CDR3 region has 13 residues. With V trimmed by 0 bases and J by 11 bases, 4 bases remained unmatched. The CDR3 DNA sequence: TGTGCCAGCAGTTACTCCGGACAGGGGAGGGCTTTCTTT. It translates to CASSYSGQGRAFF.

The rearrangement links TRBV11-2 to TRBJ2-7; no definite D call. Deletions cut 1 base from V and 3 bases from J, with 13 bases between. Germline values: CDR1 SGHAT, CDR2 FQNNGV. The CDR3 runs 15 residues. CDR3 protein: CASSLARNPYYEQYF. The CDR3 nucleotides are TGTGCCAGCAGCTTAGCCAGGAACCCATACTACGAGCAGTACTTC.

The rearrangement links TRBV7-8 to TRBJ2-1, with a weak D call TRBD2 (6 bases). The germline V gene has CDR1 SGHVS and CDR2 FQNEAQ. The CDR3 consists of 14 residues. V was cut by 5 bases and J by 9 bases, with 17 bases left in between. In DNA, the CDR3 is TGTGCCAGCAGCCAGCGGACTATATACGTTGAGCAGTTCTTC. Its translation: CASSQRTIYVEQFF.

This rearrangement joins TRBV18 to TRBJ2-1; tentatively, D is TRBD2 (5 bases). CDR3 length: 14 residues. V was shortened by 4 bases and J by 0 bases, with 7 bases between the two germline ends. CDR1 and CDR2 from the germline V gene are KGHSH and LQKENI. CDR3 sequence: CASSRGLSYNEQFF. CDR3 DNA: TGTGCCAGCTCACGAGGACTCTCCTACAATGAGCAGTTCTTC.

The chain has TRBV5-1 and TRBJ2-1; TRBD2 is a possible D gene (6 bases). The CDR3 loop spans 15 amino acids. Trimming shortened V by 3 bases and J by 5 bases, and 15 bases separated the two germline ends. CDR1 SGHRS and CDR2 YFSETQ come from the germline V gene. CDR3 DNA sequence: TGCGCCAGCAGCTCAGGGACTGTGGGACACAATGAGCAGTTCTTC. It is translated as CASSSGTVGHNEQFF. Based on the CDR3 plus reference TRBV5-1 and TRBJ2-1, the full variable domain is KAGVTQTPRYLIKTRGQQVTLSCSPISGHRSVSWYQQTPGQGLQFLFEYFSETQRNKGNFPGRFSGRQFSNSRSEMNVSTLELGDSALYLCASSSGTVGHNEQFFGPGTRLTVL.

The V call is TRBV11-3, the J call TRBJ2-7; tentative D call: TRBD2 (6 bases). Germline CDR1 and CDR2: SGHNT and YENEEA. The V end lost 5 bases, the J end lost 5 bases, and 13 bases lay between the germline ends. This CDR3 comprises 13 residues. The CDR3 here is CASSPAPGDEQYF. The CDR3 bases are TGTGCCAGCAGCCCGGCTCCGGGAGACGAGCAGTACTTC.

V gene TRBV7-2 combines with J gene TRBJ2-1; 8 positions match TRBD1. The CDR3 consists of 17 residues. Germline V gene sequence: CDR1 SGHTA, CDR2 FQGNSA. V trimming: 3 bases; J trimming: 9 bases; junction bases outside the gene matches: 16. The CDR3 DNA reads TGTGCCAGCAGCTTCCAGGGGGCGCGTTTAGGAGTCAGTGAGCAGTTCTTC. The encoded protein is CASSFQGARLGVSEQFF.